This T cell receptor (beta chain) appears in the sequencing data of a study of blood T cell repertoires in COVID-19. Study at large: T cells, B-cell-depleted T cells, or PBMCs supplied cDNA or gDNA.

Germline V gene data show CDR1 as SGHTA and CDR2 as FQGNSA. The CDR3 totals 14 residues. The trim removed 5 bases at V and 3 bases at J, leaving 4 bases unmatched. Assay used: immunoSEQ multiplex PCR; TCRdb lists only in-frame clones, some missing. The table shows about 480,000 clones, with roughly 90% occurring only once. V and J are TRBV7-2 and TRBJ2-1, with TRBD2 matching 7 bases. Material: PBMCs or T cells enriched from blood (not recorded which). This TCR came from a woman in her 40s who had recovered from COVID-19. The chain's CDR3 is CASSHGTIYNEQFF. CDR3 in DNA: TGTGCCAGCAGCCACGGGACTATCTACAATGAGCAGTTCTTC.